This T cell receptor beta chain was profiled in a study of response to subunit inactivated influenza vaccine. This clonotype was observed a handful of times. Antigen unknown. This CDR3 is built from 14 residues. The germline CDR1 and CDR2 sequences are SGHDT and YYEEEE. Trimming took 7 bases from V and 7 from J; bases not matched to a gene: 11. Points from the study as a whole: The authors offered the suggestion that each seasonal influenza vaccination recruits few new T cells.

Each CDR3 protein gets one entry after TCRdb re-called the RT-PCR reads with MiXCR. Of over 450,000 distinct CDR3 sequences listed, 10% to 15% were seen once; the top ten hold approximately 14%. The sample in question was PBMCs from blood, obtained 45 days after vaccination. This receptor was obtained from a man between 45 and 60 years old who received an inactivated influenza vaccine. The chain carries TRBV5-6 and TRBJ2-1, with TRBD2 matching over 7 bases. CDR3 amino acids: CASGWSSGNNEQFF. CDR3 nucleotides: TGTGCCAGCGGGTGGTCCAGCGGGAATAATGAGCAGTTCTTC.